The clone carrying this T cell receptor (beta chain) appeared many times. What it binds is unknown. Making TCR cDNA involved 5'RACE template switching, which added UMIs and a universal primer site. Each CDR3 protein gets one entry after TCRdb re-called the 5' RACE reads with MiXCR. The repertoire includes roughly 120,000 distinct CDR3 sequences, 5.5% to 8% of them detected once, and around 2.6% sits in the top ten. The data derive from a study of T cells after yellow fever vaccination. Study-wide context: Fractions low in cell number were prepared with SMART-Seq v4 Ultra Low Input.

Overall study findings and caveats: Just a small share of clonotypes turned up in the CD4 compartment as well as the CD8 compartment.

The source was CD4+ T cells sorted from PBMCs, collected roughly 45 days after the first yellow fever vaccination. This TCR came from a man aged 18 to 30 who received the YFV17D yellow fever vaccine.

The CDR3 DNA follows: TGTGCCAGCAGTTACGCGGGGTGGGGGCGTACTGAAGCTTTCTTT. Its translation is CASSYAGWGRTEAFF. The chain combines TRBV6-5 with TRBJ1-1, with a possible D match to TRBD1 (6 bases). The V gene's germline CDR1 is MNHEY and CDR2 SVGAGI. The CDR3 extends over 15 amino acids. Trimming stripped 2 bases from V and 5 bases from J, with 15 bases between.